This entry describes one T cell receptor beta chain. As yet, its antigen is unknown. The CDR3 runs 16 residues. V shed 6 bases and J 1 base; nucleotides not matched to a gene: 9. CDR1 is LNHNV, CDR2 YYDKDF, per germline (reference sequence). This entry is derived from a study of PD-1 blockade in classical Hodgkin lymphoma. The study, taken as a whole, reports: The study found complete responders had baseline diversity similar to newly diagnosed patients. It was reported that newly diagnosed patients had less baseline TCR diversity than healthy donors.

Patients all relapsed after autologous stem cell transplantation, and there was variation in brentuximab vedotin exposure. Clones were sequenced by immunoSEQ multiplex PCR, and TCRdb holds only the in-frame ones, with some missing. Of roughly 50,000 clones listed, roughly 80% are singletons. The receptor was derived from a human donor with classical Hodgkin lymphoma. The gene calls are TRBV15 and TRBJ1-3, with 7 bases lining up with TRBD1. Specimen: peripheral blood mononuclear cells (PBMCs), collected before the second cycle of nivolumab. CDR3 sequence: CATSIRPRGSGNTIYF. The CDR3 nucleotides read TGTGCCACCAGTATACGTCCCAGGGGGTCTGGAAACACCATATATTTT.